A single sample is the source of the 12 T cell receptor beta chains below, sequenced in a study of OX40 agonist ivuxolimab in advanced cancers. Method: immunoSEQ multiplex PCR; TCRdb's copy keeps in-frame clones and lacks some. The data hold more than 60,000 clones, with roughly 76% observed a single time. This material consisted of CD4+ or CD8+ T cells sorted from blood, taken in a trial of the OX40 agonist ivuxolimab. All receptors come from an adult with an advanced solid tumor such as melanoma, head and neck, liver or kidney cancer.

The gene calls are TRBV11-2 and TRBJ2-3, with 8 bases lining up with TRBD1. V lost 5 bases and J lost 6; bases outside the gene matches: 10. CDR3 size: 15 residues. Germline CDR1 SGHAT, CDR2 FQNNGV. In nucleotides, the CDR3 is TGTGCCAGCAGCCGAGGGGACAGGTGGTTTGATACGCAGTATTTT. The encoded protein is CASSRGDRWFDTQYF.

The rearrangement joins TRBV7-2 to TRBJ2-7; no firm D call. Between the trimmed V and J ends, which lost 4 bases and 6 bases, there was a span of 16 bases. CDR1 SGHTA and CDR2 FQGNSA come from the germline V gene. The CDR3 totals 14 residues. The CDR3 DNA is TGTGCCAGCAGCTCGTACTATGGCGACGGCGAGCAGTACTTC. It is translated as CASSSYYGDGEQYF.

This clone was observed once. The V call is TRBV30, the J call TRBJ1-2, with TRBD1 as a possible D gene (6 bases). The ends were cut back, 4 bases at V and 4 bases at J, with 10 bases in the middle. This CDR3 spans 12 amino acids. Germline CDR1 GTSNPN, CDR2 SVGIG (reference sequence). CDR3 nucleotide sequence: TGTGCCTGGACTCCGGACAGCTATGGCTACACCTTC. The encoded protein is CAWTPDSYGYTF.

The chain links TRBV2 to TRBJ2-3, with 7 bases matching TRBD2. Germline V CDR1 and CDR2: SNHLY, FYNNEI. The CDR3 loop spans 18 amino acids. V shed 3 bases, J shed 0 bases, and the junction held 12 bases outside the gene matches. CDR3: CASSDLGTNPSSTDTQYF. CDR3 in DNA: TGTGCCAGCAGTGACCTCGGGACTAACCCCTCTAGCACAGATACGCAGTATTTT.

The V call is TRBV6-1, the J call TRBJ2-5; 7 positions agree with TRBD1. The last part of the DNA fits TRBJ2-7 better; the J call may be wrong. The CDR3 consists of 12 residues. CDR1 MNHNS and CDR2 SASEGT come from the germline V gene. The CDR3 DNA reads TGTGCCAGCAGGGGGGCAGGGGGCGAGCAGTACTTC. Residues: CASRGAGGEQYF.

The chain links TRBV6-1 to TRBJ2-4, with 9 bases that match TRBD2. Germline CDR1 reads MNHNS; CDR2 reads SASEGT. V lost 7 bases and J lost 1; bases outside the gene matches: 2. This CDR3 is built from 14 residues. The DNA for the CDR3 is TGTGCCAGCACCGGACTAGCGGCCAAAAACATTCAGTACTTC. Its protein product is CASTGLAAKNIQYF.

The chain combines TRBV5-4 with TRBJ2-1; 9 bases are a match to TRBD1. This CDR3 comprises 14 residues. V was clipped by 2 bases and J by 8 bases; unmatched bases: 5. Germline V gene lookup returns CDR1 SGHNT and CDR2 YYREEE (reference sequence). For the CDR3, the DNA is TGTGCCAGCAGCTTCCGGACAGGGGAATATGAGCAGTTCTTC. Protein sequence: CASSFRTGEYEQFF.

The chain recombines TRBV30 with TRBJ1-1; the match to TRBD1 covers 9 bases. This CDR3 region has 14 residues. CDR1 and CDR2 (germline): GTSNPN, SVGIG (reference sequence). Trimming took 2 bases from V and 4 from J; bases not matched to a gene: 5. Written as DNA, the CDR3 is TGTGCCTGGAGTAAACAGGGGGCGTTCACTGAAGCTTTCTTT. Its translation: CAWSKQGAFTEAFF.

The chain uses TRBV4-2 and TRBJ1-5; 8 bases match TRBD1. The CDR3 spans 17 residues. Trimming cost V 0 bases and J 3 bases; bases outside gene matches: 7. The germline V gene has CDR1 LGHNA and CDR2 YNFKEQ. Here the CDR3 DNA reads TGTGCCAGCAGCCAAGACCAAACAGGGGGAAACAATCAGCCCCAGCATTTT. This sequence encodes CASSQDQTGGNNQPQHF.

The chain uses TRBV5-1 and TRBJ2-3; D gene ambiguous. Trimming left V 4 bases short and J 5 bases short, with 23 bases between. The CDR3 has 17 amino acids. Germline V gives CDR1 SGHRS, CDR2 YFSETQ. CDR3 DNA sequence: TGCGCCAGCAGCCGGCAGTTTGGTTCTCAATTCGAAGATACGCAGTATTTT. Protein product: CASSRQFGSQFEDTQYF.

The chain's CDR3 is CASSRTGGGSTDTQYF. The CDR3 nucleotides are TGCGCCAGCAGCCGCACCGGCGGGGGGAGCACAGATACGCAGTATTTT. V usage is TRBV10-1 and J usage is TRBJ2-3, with 8 bases matching TRBD2. This CDR3 has 16 amino acids. Germline-derived CDR1 and CDR2 are WNHNN and SYGVQD (reference sequence). V trimming: 6 bases; J trimming: 0 bases; junction bases outside the gene matches: 8.

The CDR3 DNA sequence: TGTGCCAGCAGTTACTCCCTCAATGAGCAGTTCTTC. Its protein product is CASSYSLNEQFF. V usage is TRBV6-6 and J usage is TRBJ2-1; D uncertain. There are 12 residues in the CDR3. CDR1 is MNHNY and CDR2 is SVGAGI in the germline V gene (reference sequence). Trimming shortened V by 0 bases and J by 6 bases, and 3 bases separated the two germline ends.